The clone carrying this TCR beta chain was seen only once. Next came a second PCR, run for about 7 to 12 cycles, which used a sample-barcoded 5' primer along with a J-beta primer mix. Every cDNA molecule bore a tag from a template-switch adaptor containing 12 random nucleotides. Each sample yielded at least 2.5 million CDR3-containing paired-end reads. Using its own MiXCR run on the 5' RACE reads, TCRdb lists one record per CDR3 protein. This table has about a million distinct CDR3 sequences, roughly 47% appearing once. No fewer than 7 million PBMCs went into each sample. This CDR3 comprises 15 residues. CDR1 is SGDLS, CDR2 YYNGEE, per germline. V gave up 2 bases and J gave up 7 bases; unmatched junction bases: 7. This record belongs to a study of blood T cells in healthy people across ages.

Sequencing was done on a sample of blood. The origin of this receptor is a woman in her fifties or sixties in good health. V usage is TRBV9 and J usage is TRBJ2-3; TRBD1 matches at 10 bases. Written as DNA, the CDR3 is TGTGCCAGCAGCGTCGAGGACAGGGGGGGATATACGCAGTATTTT. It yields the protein CASSVEDRGGYTQYF.